One T cell receptor (beta chain) is described in this entry. Only in-frame clones appear in the TCRdb table, and some are missing; sequencing was by immunoSEQ multiplex PCR. The sample contains 800,000 to 1,200,000 clones, around three quarters of which appear only once. The data were taken from a study of shared clonotypes between healthy human individuals. The sample taken for sequencing was memory CD4+ T cells from PBMCs. Described subset: CD45RA-negative fraction. This TCR was sampled from a man aged 18 to 30 in good health. Some clones in this sample may be carry-over from other donors' samples.

Here the CDR3 DNA reads TGTGCCAGCTCATCAGACAGGGGGGTAAAGCAGTACTTC. Translation: CASSSDRGVKQYF. J is TRBJ2-5 and V is TRBV18; 9 bases align to TRBD1. The V gene end was trimmed by 5 bases and the J gene end by 11 bases; junction bases not matched to a gene: 9. CDR1 KGHSH and CDR2 LQKENI come from the germline V gene. There are 13 residues in the CDR3.